A selection of T cell receptor beta chains follows, all from one sample in a study of PD-1 blockade in classical Hodgkin lymphoma. Generated by immunoSEQ multiplex PCR, the TCRdb table keeps only in-frame clones and is missing some. The sample has 35,000 to 45,000 clones, under 75% seen once; the top ten hold 2.5% to 3%. The specimen comprised peripheral blood mononuclear cells (PBMCs), sampled before the second cycle of nivolumab. Receptors were obtained from a human donor with classical Hodgkin lymphoma. CDR3s include the opening cysteine and the closing phenylalanine or tryptophan. D genes are given only for firm matches. Expanded clones get a size class; other rows say once, few or many, or leave the size out.

v_gene: TRBV6-5; abundance: .; d_gene: .; j_gene: TRBJ1-2; CDR3nt: TGTGCCAGCAGTTACGAGGGAGCGGTCTATGGCTACACCTTC; CDR3aa: CASSYEGAVYGYTF
v_gene: TRBV6-5; abundance: .; d_gene: .; j_gene: TRBJ2-7; CDR3nt: TGTGCCAGCAGTTACACGGACTCCTACGAGCAGTACTTC; CDR3aa: CASSYTDSYEQYF
v_gene: TRBV6-1; abundance: .; d_gene: .; j_gene: TRBJ1-2; CDR3nt: TGTGCCAGCAGTGGGGACGGCAACTATGGCTACACCTTC; CDR3aa: CASSGDGNYGYTF
v_gene: TRBV29-1; abundance: .; d_gene: TRBD1; j_gene: TRBJ2-1; CDR3nt: TGCAGCGTTGAAATGTGGGACAGGGATAACAATGAGCAGTTCTTC; CDR3aa: CSVEMWDRDNNEQFF
v_gene: TRBV28; abundance: once; d_gene: .; j_gene: TRBJ1-1; CDR3nt: TGTGCCAGCAGTTGGGTTGGGACAACGAACACTGAAGCTTTCTTT; CDR3aa: CASSWVGTTNTEAFF
v_gene: TRBV6-1; abundance: .; d_gene: .; j_gene: TRBJ1-4; CDR3nt: TGTGCCAGCAGTCCTACGCAGTGGGGACTGTTTTTT; CDR3aa: CASSPTQWGLFF
v_gene: TRBV6-5; abundance: .; d_gene: .; j_gene: TRBJ1-1; CDR3nt: TGTGCCAGCAGTTACGAGGGGACGAAAGCTTTCTTT; CDR3aa: CASSYEGTKAFF
v_gene: TRBV11-2; abundance: .; d_gene: .; j_gene: TRBJ2-7; CDR3nt: TGTGCCAGCAGCTTAGGTTCGGGTAGCGAGCAGTACTTC; CDR3aa: CASSLGSGSEQYF
v_gene: TRBV7-6; abundance: .; d_gene: .; j_gene: TRBJ2-5; CDR3nt: TGTGCCAGCAGCTTAGGGGGGAACCAAGAGACCCAGTACTTC; CDR3aa: CASSLGGNQETQYF
v_gene: TRBV2; abundance: .; d_gene: TRBD1; j_gene: TRBJ2-7; CDR3nt: TGTGCCAGCACCGGGACAGGACACTACGAGCAGTACTTC; CDR3aa: CASTGTGHYEQYF
v_gene: TRBV7-6; abundance: .; d_gene: TRBD1; j_gene: TRBJ2-1; CDR3nt: TGTGCCAGCAACCCCCCGGCCCCGGGACAGGGAAGGGGTGAGCAGTTCTTC; CDR3aa: CASNPPAPGQGRGEQFF
v_gene: TRBV4-3; abundance: .; d_gene: TRBD1; j_gene: TRBJ2-5; CDR3nt: TGCGCCAGCAGCCCTATGACGGGACAGGAGGAGACCCAGTACTTC; CDR3aa: CASSPMTGQEETQYF
v_gene: TRBV28; abundance: .; d_gene: TRBD1; j_gene: TRBJ1-2; CDR3nt: TGTGCCAGCAGTTTAGTGGGACAGGGCTATGGCTACACCTTC; CDR3aa: CASSLVGQGYGYTF